Shown below are 10 T cell receptor beta chains from a single sample sequenced in a study of T cell repertoires in cytomegalovirus infection. No antigen has been assigned to these receptors. TCRdb fed the reads into MiXCR, producing one record per CDR3 protein. This table holds approximately 73,000 distinct CDR3 sequences, roughly 39% found once. Sequencing used CD8+ T cells from cultured PBMCs, obtained from culture after CMV antigen stimulation. The receptor set was obtained from a human donor in good health (CMV status not recorded). Some clones in this sample may be carry-over from other donors' samples.

The chain links TRBV28 to TRBJ2-1, with D uncertain. The V gene's germline CDR1 is MDHEN and CDR2 SYDVKM. Trimming removed 5 bases at V and 0 bases at J, with 11 bases between. The CDR3 loop spans 15 amino acids. CDR3 amino acids: CASSQSESSYNEQFF. In DNA, the CDR3 is TGTGCCAGCAGTCAGAGCGAGAGCTCCTACAATGAGCAGTTCTTC.

The chain links TRBV6-2 or TRBV6-3 to TRBJ2-3, with D possibly matching TRBD2 (6 bases). In germline, CDR1 is MNHEY, CDR2 SVGEGT. CDR3 length: 14 residues. Trimming cost V 2 bases and J 4 bases, with 10 bases left between them. CDR3 in amino acids: CASSYGTSADTQYF. CDR3 sequence (DNA): TGTGCCAGCAGTTACGGGACTTCGGCAGATACGCAGTATTTT.

This chain joins TRBV4-1 and TRBJ1-1, with a tentative D call TRBD1 (6 bases). The length of the CDR3 is 15 residues. The V gene's germline CDR1 is MGHRA and CDR2 YSYEKL. The V gene lost 4 bases and the J gene lost 6 bases, with 18 bases spanning the gap. The CDR3 reads CASSPKGQAGAEAFF. Written as DNA, the CDR3 is TGCGCCAGCAGCCCTAAGGGACAAGCGGGGGCTGAAGCTTTCTTT.

This clonotype came up a few times. This chain joins TRBV12-3 or TRBV12-4 and TRBJ2-3; a possible D gene is TRBD2 (7 bases). The CDR3 runs to 15 residues. The V end was cut by 2 bases, the J end by 2 bases, with 11 bases between. CDR3 nucleotide sequence: TGTGCCAGCAGTTTATCGGGGGGCCCCACAGATACGCAGTATTTT. Protein: CASSLSGGPTDTQYF.

This chain links TRBV20-1 with TRBJ2-3; maybe TRBD1 (6 bases). V dropped 3 bases and J dropped 2 bases, with 24 bases sitting between them. From germline, CDR1 is DFQATT and CDR2 SNEGSKA (reference sequence). This CDR3 comprises 18 residues. DNA of the CDR3: TGCAGTGCTAGGGGGGCCCGGGGTGGGCACCCCGACACAGATACGCAGTATTTT. Its protein is CSARGARGGHPDTDTQYF.

The sample holds a few counts of this clonotype. The genes are TRBV7-8 and TRBJ2-7; the D is unclear. Germline assignment: CDR1 SGHVS and CDR2 FQNEAQ. CDR3 length: 16 amino acids. Trimming stripped 0 bases from V and 3 bases from J, with 15 bases between. The CDR3 nucleotides are TGTGCCAGCAGCTTAGCGGGGAAGGGTCGGAACTACGAGCAGTACTTC. The encoded protein is CASSLAGKGRNYEQYF.

The genes are TRBV20-1 and TRBJ1-1, with 10 positions matching TRBD1. Losses at the gene ends were 1 base for V and 5 bases for J; bases not matched to a gene: 4. Germline V gene sequence: CDR1 DFQATT, CDR2 SNEGSKA (reference sequence). The CDR3 is 14 residues long. The CDR3 bases are TGCAGTGCTAGAGGGGACAGGGGAGTTACTGAAGCTTTCTTT. As protein: CSARGDRGVTEAFF.

The chain is built from TRBV19 and TRBJ2-1, with D possibly TRBD2 on 5 matching bases. Germline V CDR1 and CDR2: LNHDA, SQIVND (reference sequence). With 5 bases removed from V and 7 bases from J, the gap between germline ends came to 12 bases. This CDR3 spans 13 amino acids. DNA of the CDR3: TGTGCCAGTAGTCTGGGCCGCGGGAATGAGCAGTTCTTC. Its protein is CASSLGRGNEQFF.

This chain connects TRBV28 to TRBJ1-5; D remains unclear. Germline assignment: CDR1 MDHEN and CDR2 SYDVKM. V gave up 3 bases and J gave up 0 bases, with 9 bases separating them. CDR3 length: 15 residues. The CDR3: CASSFEPISNQPQHF. CDR3 coding DNA: TGTGCCAGCAGTTTTGAGCCGATTAGCAATCAGCCCCAGCATTTT.

The chain combines TRBV10-3 with TRBJ1-5; 7 bases agree with TRBD1. This CDR3 is built from 14 residues. V lost 8 bases, J lost 3 bases, and 7 bases stayed unmatched. From germline, CDR1 is ENHRY and CDR2 SYGVKD. The CDR3 here is CAIASGTVNQPQHF. The DNA for the CDR3 is TGTGCCATCGCAAGCGGGACAGTCAATCAGCCCCAGCATTTT.